This entry lists 5 T cell receptor beta chains sequenced from one sample in a study of neurological immune-mediated disorders. Noted time point: technical triplicate 3. TCRdb reprocessed the 5' RACE reads with MiXCR, giving one entry per CDR3 protein. The sample lists about 45,000 distinct CDR3 sequences; roughly 21% were seen once. The source material was PBMCs. These receptors all come from a man in his sixties with HTLV-1-associated myelopathy (HAM/TSP).

As to this clonotype: A junction boundary mismatches the germline segment, possibly from a read error. This chain joins TRBV6-1 and TRBJ1-6; D is possibly TRBD1 (6 bases). CDR3 size: 13 residues. Germline loops: CDR1 MNHNS, CDR2 SASEGT. Written as DNA, the CDR3 is TGTGCCAGCAGAGTAGGGGGGAGTTCACCCATCCACTTT. Translating it yields CASRVGGSSPIHF.

This clonotype was counted many times. This sequence joins TRBV4-1 and TRBJ2-3, with 7 bases matching TRBD2. CDR1 and CDR2 (germline): MGHRA, YSYEKL. V shed 4 bases and J 1 base; nucleotides not matched to a gene: 14. The CDR3 contains 18 residues. CDR3 loop: CASSRQPPTGGGTDTQYF. The CDR3 coding sequence is TGCGCCAGCAGCCGCCAGCCCCCCACGGGAGGAGGCACAGATACGCAGTATTTT.

This clonotype was counted many times. The chain joins TRBV20-1 to TRBJ2-7; 7 nucleotides line up with TRBD1. This CDR3 is 14 amino acids long. V lost 6 bases and J lost 6; bases outside the gene matches: 14. Germline V gives CDR1 DFQATT, CDR2 SNEGSKA (reference sequence). The CDR3 protein is CSAPHRDRPLEQYF. CDR3 DNA sequence: TGCAGTGCCCCTCACCGGGACAGACCCCTCGAGCAGTACTTC.

This clonotype was seen many times. The chain employs TRBV29-1 and TRBJ2-5; 8 bases match TRBD1. CDR3 length: 15 residues. J was trimmed by 1 base and V by 3 bases; bases with no gene match: 7. Germline assignment: CDR1 SQVTM and CDR2 ANQGSEA. The CDR3 DNA is TGCAGCGTTGAGCTCCCCGGGACAGGCCAAGAGACCCAGTACTTC. Protein sequence: CSVELPGTGQETQYF.

There are many counts of this clonotype. The rearrangement links TRBV5-1 to TRBJ2-1; D uncertain. The CDR3 consists of 12 residues. V was trimmed by 2 bases and J by 4 bases, leaving 4 bases between them. Germline V CDR1 and CDR2: SGHRS, YFSETQ. The CDR3 loop is CASSFLYNEQFF. The CDR3 DNA sequence: TGCGCCAGCAGCTTCTTATACAATGAGCAGTTCTTC.